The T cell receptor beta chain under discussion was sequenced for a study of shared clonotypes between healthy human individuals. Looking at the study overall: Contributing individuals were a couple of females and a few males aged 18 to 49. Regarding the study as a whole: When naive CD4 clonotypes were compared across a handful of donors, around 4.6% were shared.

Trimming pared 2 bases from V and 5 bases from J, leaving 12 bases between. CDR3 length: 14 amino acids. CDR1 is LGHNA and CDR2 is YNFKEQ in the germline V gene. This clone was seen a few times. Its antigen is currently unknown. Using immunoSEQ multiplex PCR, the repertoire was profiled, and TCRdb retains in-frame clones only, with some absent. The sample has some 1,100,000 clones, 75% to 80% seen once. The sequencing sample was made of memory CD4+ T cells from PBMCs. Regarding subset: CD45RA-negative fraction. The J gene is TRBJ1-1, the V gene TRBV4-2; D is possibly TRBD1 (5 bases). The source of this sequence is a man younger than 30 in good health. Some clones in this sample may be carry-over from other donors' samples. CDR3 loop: CASSQPLGGTEAFF. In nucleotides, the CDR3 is TGTGCCAGCAGCCAACCCTTGGGGGGAACTGAAGCTTTCTTT.